Following are 20 T cell receptor beta chains from one sample sequenced in a study of PD-L1 blockade in urothelial cancer. TCRdb keeps only in-frame clones here, not all; method: immunoSEQ multiplex PCR. The sample shows about 30,000 clones, 75% to 90% of them seen only once. The starting material was PBMCs, obtained around atezolizumab (anti-PD-L1) treatment. The receptors stem from a man aged 45-65 years with urothelial cancer.

V and J are TRBV5-4 and TRBJ1-2, with TRBD1 matching 7 bases. The germline CDR1 and CDR2 sequences are SGHNT and YYREEE (reference sequence). Trimming took 2 bases from V and 7 from J; bases not matched to a gene: 5. The CDR3 sequence is 13 residues long. CDR3 bases: TGTGCCAGCAGCTTCGACAGGGCCGGTGGCTACACCTTC. The encoded protein is CASSFDRAGGYTF.

Regarding this clone: One end of the junction does not line up with germline, which may come from a read error. This chain joins TRBV6-6 and TRBJ2-5, with 13 bases matching TRBD2. CDR3 size: 12 residues. Germline CDR1 and CDR2: MNHNY and SVGAGI (reference sequence). CDR3 loop: CASWTSGGPLDF. CDR3 in DNA: TGTGCCAGTTGGACTAGCGGGGGACCTTTGGACTTC.

This chain connects TRBV19 to TRBJ2-5; D might be TRBD2 (7 bases). Germline CDR1 LNHDA, CDR2 SQIVND (reference sequence). Trimming left V 4 bases short and J 7 bases short, with 13 bases between. This CDR3 is built from 13 residues. CDR3 nucleotide sequence: TGTGCCAGTAGTAGACGGGGGGCCGGGACCCAGTACTTC. It encodes CASSRRGAGTQYF.

The chain combines TRBV7-9 with TRBJ1-2; 7 bases align to TRBD1. The CDR3 totals 17 residues. Trimming at V came to 4 bases and at J to 6 bases, leaving 17 bases not matched to a gene. From germline, CDR1 is SEHNR and CDR2 FQNEAQ (reference sequence). CDR3 DNA: TGTGCCAGCAGCTCCCCCGGAGGGGGCCGGCGATATCATGGCTACACCTTC. The encoded protein is CASSSPGGGRRYHGYTF.

J is TRBJ2-3 and V is TRBV18; 7 bases are a match to TRBD1. V lost 1 base to trimming and J lost 7 bases; unmatched junction nucleotides: 2. The CDR3 totals 13 residues. Germline V gene data show CDR1 as KGHSH and CDR2 as LQKENI. In DNA form, the CDR3 reads TGTGCCAGCTCACCACAGGGGGCGAATACGCAGTATTTT. Amino acid sequence: CASSPQGANTQYF.

The chain couples TRBV9 to TRBJ1-1; D is possibly TRBD1 (5 bases). From germline, CDR1 is SGDLS and CDR2 YYNGEE. Trimming shortened V by 1 base and J by 0 bases, and 10 bases separated the two germline ends. This CDR3 region has 15 residues. This CDR3 reads CASSVQGEMNTEAFF. The CDR3 DNA reads TGTGCCAGCAGCGTACAGGGTGAAATGAACACTGAAGCTTTCTTT.

The genes are TRBV2 and TRBJ1-5; D may be TRBD1 (5 bases). Germline V CDR1 and CDR2: SNHLY, FYNNEI. The CDR3 has 14 amino acids. V was shortened by 5 bases and J by 6 bases, with 14 bases between the two germline ends. In DNA form, the CDR3 reads TGTGCCAGCAGTTCCCTTTGGGGCATTCAGCCCCAGCATTTT. Translation gives CASSSLWGIQPQHF.

The chain has TRBV5-1 and TRBJ2-1; 7 bases fit TRBD1. After removal of 2 bases from V and 7 bases from J, the junction contained 12 bases not matched to a gene. From germline, CDR1 is SGHRS and CDR2 YFSETQ. The CDR3 extends over 16 amino acids. CDR3 in DNA: TGCGCCAGCAGCTTAGGGGGCAGGGTAGGGATGAATGAGCAGTTCTTC. Translation: CASSLGGRVGMNEQFF.

The rearrangement links TRBV5-1 to TRBJ1-1; a weak D match, TRBD1 (6 bases). Trimming took off 3 bases at V and 1 base at J, with 13 bases between the two ends. The CDR3 loop spans 15 amino acids. Germline CDR1 is SGHRS and CDR2 is YFSETQ. DNA of the CDR3: TGCGCCAGCAGCTGGACACAGGGAAGGAACACTGAAGCTTTCTTT. Amino acid sequence: CASSWTQGRNTEAFF.

The chain couples TRBV10-2 to TRBJ2-5, with 11 bases identical to TRBD2. Germline V gives CDR1 WSHSY, CDR2 SAAADI. V trimming: 6 bases; J trimming: 4 bases; junction bases outside the gene matches: 7. The CDR3 is 15 amino acids. The CDR3 loop reads CASSLLAGVGETQYF. CDR3 in DNA: TGCGCCAGCAGCCTACTAGCGGGAGTTGGAGAGACCCAGTACTTC.

The chain combines TRBV5-1 with TRBJ2-7; D gene unclear. CDR1 is SGHRS and CDR2 is YFSETQ in the germline V gene. The V gene lost 0 bases and the J gene lost 4 bases, with 14 bases spanning the gap. The length of the CDR3 is 15 residues. The CDR3 here is CASSLAPQTTYEQYF. The CDR3 coding sequence is TGCGCCAGCAGCTTGGCCCCACAAACGACATACGAGCAGTACTTC.

This chain links TRBV6-5 with TRBJ2-1, with 10 bases identical to TRBD2. From germline, CDR1 is MNHEY and CDR2 SVGAGI. The CDR3 extends over 14 amino acids. Trimming removed 4 bases from V and 16 bases from J; junction bases left unmatched: 13. As DNA, the CDR3 is TGTGCCAGCAGTTTTGGACTAGCGGCACCCCCTTTCTTCTTC. Translated, it gives CASSFGLAAPPFFF.

The chain couples TRBV18 to TRBJ1-1; 10 bases align to TRBD1. The V gene's germline CDR1 is KGHSH and CDR2 LQKENI. V was clipped by 5 bases and J by 0 bases; unmatched bases: 3. The CDR3 is made up of 15 amino acids. The CDR3 is CASSVGQGVNTEAFF. The CDR3 bases are TGTGCCAGCTCAGTAGGACAGGGGGTGAACACTGAAGCTTTCTTT.

The chain carries TRBV10-2 and TRBJ2-2; 8 positions match TRBD1. The CDR3 is 16 amino acids. The germline gives CDR1 WSHSY, CDR2 SAAADI. V lost 6 bases, J lost 1 base, and 7 bases stayed unmatched. As DNA, the CDR3 is TGCGCCAGCAGGCTTGCCGGGACAGGGAACACCGGGGAGCTGTTTTTT. Translation: CASRLAGTGNTGELFF.

This chain links TRBV18 with TRBJ2-7; a possible D gene is TRBD1 (6 bases). Germline-derived CDR1 and CDR2 are KGHSH and LQKENI. V was trimmed by 4 bases and J by 0 bases, leaving 10 bases between them. The CDR3 totals 14 residues. CDR3 in amino acids: CASSQGDTSYEQYV. The CDR3, as DNA: TGTGCCAGCTCACAAGGGGACACCTCCTACGAGCAGTACGTC.

V usage is TRBV6-1 and J usage is TRBJ2-5; TRBD2 matches 11 bases. Germline V gene sequence: CDR1 MNHNS, CDR2 SASEGT. The V segment lost 1 base and the J segment 5 bases; nucleotides outside the gene matches: 3. This CDR3 spans 15 amino acids. The CDR3 DNA reads TGTGCCAGCAGTGAAGAACTAGCGGGGGTTGAGACCCAGTACTTC. As protein: CASSEELAGVETQYF.

DNA for the CDR3: TGTGCCTGGAACCTCGGGACAGCTAATGAAAAACTGTTTTTT. This codes for CAWNLGTANEKLFF. V gene TRBV30 combines with J gene TRBJ1-4, with 7 bases lining up with TRBD1. The V and J ends lost 4 bases and 3 bases, in that order; junction bases with no gene match: 5. The CDR3 covers 14 residues. The germline V gene has CDR1 GTSNPN and CDR2 SVGIG (reference sequence). Full variable domain (missing parts from reference TRBV30 and TRBJ1-4): SQTIHQWPATLVQPVGSPLSLECTVEGTSNPNLYWYRQAAGRGLQLLFYSVGIGQISSEVPQNLSASRPQDRQFILSSKKLLLSDSGFYLCAWNLGTANEKLFFGSGTQLSVL.

The sample holds a few counts of this clone. The sample contains more than one DNA sequence encoding this CDR3. The J gene is TRBJ1-5, the V gene TRBV15; D is possibly TRBD1 (5 bases). The ends were cut back, 2 bases at V and 3 bases at J, with 11 bases in the middle. The CDR3 has 15 amino acids. The germline V gene encodes CDR1 LNHNV and CDR2 YYDKDF (reference sequence). The CDR3 region has the DNA TGTGCCACCAGCAGACTCGACAGATCCAATCAGCCCCAGCATTTT. As protein: CATSRLDRSNQPQHF.

CDR3 amino acids: CASSPPGGVGTDTQYF. The CDR3 DNA is TGTGCCAGCTCACCACCGGGGGGGGTTGGCACAGATACGCAGTATTTT. This chain connects TRBV18 to TRBJ2-3; 7 nucleotides agree with TRBD2. V was clipped by 0 bases and J by 1 base; unmatched bases: 4. Germline-derived CDR1 and CDR2 are KGHSH and LQKENI. The CDR3 length is 16 residues.

The chain joins TRBV7-8 to TRBJ1-2; D possibly corresponds to TRBD1 (5 bases). V was cut by 5 bases and J by 4 bases, with 14 bases left in between. Germline-derived CDR1 and CDR2 are SGHVS and FQNEAQ. The CDR3 loop spans 14 amino acids. CDR3 sequence: CASSVEPGPYGYTF. CDR3 coding DNA: TGTGCCAGCAGCGTCGAACCAGGGCCCTATGGCTACACCTTC.